This TCR beta chain was documented in a study of blood T cells in healthy people across ages. A J-beta primer mix and a sample-barcoded 5' primer were used in a second PCR of roughly 6 to 11 cycles. TCRdb reprocessed the 5' RACE reads with MiXCR, giving one entry per CDR3 protein. The sample records 1.5 million to 2 million distinct CDR3 sequences, approximately 28% being singletons. This clonotype came up a few times. Its antigen is not known. Findings and caveats of the study: Any conclusive comparison of naive versus antigen-experienced cells was prevented by using unsorted PBMCs.

V was pared by 0 bases and J by 2 bases, with 4 bases of the junction left unmatched. The CDR3 contains 16 residues. Germline CDR1 and CDR2: ENHRY and SYGVKD. V usage is TRBV10-3 and J usage is TRBJ1-5; TRBD1 aligns across 7 bases. The sequenced sample was blood. The clonotype originates from a woman under 40 in good health. The DNA of the CDR3 is TGTGCCATCAGTGAGTCAGGGGGCTTGGGCAATCAGCCCCAGCATTTT. Protein: CAISESGGLGNQPQHF.